This T cell receptor (beta chain) came from a study of cytomegalovirus exposure and HLA in healthy donors. The germline V gene encodes CDR1 MNHNS and CDR2 SASEGT. Losses at the gene ends were 6 bases for V and 0 bases for J; bases not matched to a gene: 4. CDR3 length: 15 amino acids. Primers included in the PCR were 60 Vbeta and 13 Jbeta primers. TCRdb's copy holds only in-frame clones and misses some; the assay was immunoSEQ multiplex PCR. The sample has some 120,000 clones, approximately 81% seen once. As for this clone: No antigen is known for it.

Study-level results: By a later analysis, the bulk of CMV-associated TCR beta chains appeared HLA-restricted. It was reported that the classifier diagnosed cytomegalovirus status with high specificity and sensitivity in both the original and validation cohorts. There were several of the most significant clusters that appeared linked to common viral pathogens in a later analysis. Accurate prediction of most subjects' HLA-A and HLA-B alleles from TCR beta sequences was reported.

The rearrangement joins TRBV6-1 to TRBJ2-3, with TRBD1 matching over 9 bases. Sequenced sample: PBMCs. This receptor was obtained from a woman aged 40-49 years in good health and CMV-seronegative. CDR3 residues: CASRVQGASTDTQYF. DNA for the CDR3: TGTGCCAGCAGGGTACAGGGGGCTAGCACAGATACGCAGTATTTT.